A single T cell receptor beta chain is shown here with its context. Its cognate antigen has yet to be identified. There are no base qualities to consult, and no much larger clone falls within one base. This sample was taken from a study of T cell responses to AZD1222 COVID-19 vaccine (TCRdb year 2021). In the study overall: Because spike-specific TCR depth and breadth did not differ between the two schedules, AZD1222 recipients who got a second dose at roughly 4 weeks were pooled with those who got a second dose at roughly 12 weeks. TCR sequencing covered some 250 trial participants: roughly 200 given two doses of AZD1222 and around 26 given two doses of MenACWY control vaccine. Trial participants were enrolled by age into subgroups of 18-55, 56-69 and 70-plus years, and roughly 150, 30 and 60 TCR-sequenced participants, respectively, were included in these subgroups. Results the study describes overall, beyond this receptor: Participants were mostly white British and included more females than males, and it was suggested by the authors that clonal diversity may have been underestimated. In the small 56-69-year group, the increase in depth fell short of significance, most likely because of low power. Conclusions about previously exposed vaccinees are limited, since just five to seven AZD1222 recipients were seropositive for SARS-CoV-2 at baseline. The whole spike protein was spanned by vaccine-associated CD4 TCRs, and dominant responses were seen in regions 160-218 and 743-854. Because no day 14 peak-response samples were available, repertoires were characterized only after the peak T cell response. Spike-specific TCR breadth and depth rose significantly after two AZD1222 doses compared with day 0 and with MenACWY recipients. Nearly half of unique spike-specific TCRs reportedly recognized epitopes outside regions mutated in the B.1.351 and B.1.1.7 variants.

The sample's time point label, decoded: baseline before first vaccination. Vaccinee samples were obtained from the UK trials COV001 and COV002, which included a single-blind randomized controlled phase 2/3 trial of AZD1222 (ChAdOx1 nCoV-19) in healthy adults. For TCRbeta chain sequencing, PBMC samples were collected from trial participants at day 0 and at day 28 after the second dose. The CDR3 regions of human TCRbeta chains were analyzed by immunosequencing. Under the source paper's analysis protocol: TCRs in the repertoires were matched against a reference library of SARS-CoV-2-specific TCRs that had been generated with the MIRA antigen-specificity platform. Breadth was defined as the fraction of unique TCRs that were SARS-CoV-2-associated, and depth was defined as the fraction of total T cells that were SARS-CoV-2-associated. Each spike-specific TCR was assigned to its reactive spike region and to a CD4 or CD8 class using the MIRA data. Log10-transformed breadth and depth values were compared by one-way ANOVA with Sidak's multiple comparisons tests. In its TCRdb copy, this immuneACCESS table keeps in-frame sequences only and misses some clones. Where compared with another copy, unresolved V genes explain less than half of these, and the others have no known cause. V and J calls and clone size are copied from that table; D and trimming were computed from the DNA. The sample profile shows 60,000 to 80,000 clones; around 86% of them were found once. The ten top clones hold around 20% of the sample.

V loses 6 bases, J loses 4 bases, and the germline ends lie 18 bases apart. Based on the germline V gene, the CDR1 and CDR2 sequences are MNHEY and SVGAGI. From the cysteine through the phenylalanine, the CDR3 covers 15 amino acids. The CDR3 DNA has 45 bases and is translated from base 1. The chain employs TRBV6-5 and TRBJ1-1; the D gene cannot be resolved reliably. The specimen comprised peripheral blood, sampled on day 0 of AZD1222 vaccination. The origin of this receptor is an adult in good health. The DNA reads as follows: TGTGCCAGCAGACCCCCCCGACGGCGGGGCACTGAAGCTTTCTTT. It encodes CASRPPRRRGTEAFF.